This T cell receptor beta chain was sequenced in a study of blood T cell repertoires in COVID-19. Study-wide context: Both acute and convalescent COVID-19 samples were obtained from the United States, Italy and Spain.

This CDR3 contains 15 residues. Clones were sequenced by immunoSEQ multiplex PCR, and TCRdb holds only the in-frame ones, with some missing. The sample carries about 120,000 clones, about 80% recorded once. The chain uses TRBV12-2 and TRBJ2-7; the D call in the table, TRBD1, was not verified against the DNA. TRBV12-2 is noted as a pseudogene. Source material: peripheral blood. The receptor's source is a man in his sixties with acute or convalescent COVID-19. The CDR3, as DNA: TGTGCAAGTCGCTTAGTGGGGGGACAGGTGGACGAGCAGTACTTC. Protein product: CASRLVGGQVDEQYF.